A selection of T cell receptor beta chains follows, all from one sample in a study of T cell responses to AZD1222 COVID-19 vaccine. The repertoire was sequenced with immunoSEQ multiplex PCR; TCRdb's copy has only in-frame clones and lacks some. The data show about 120,000 clones, 85% to 90% seen once. This specimen was peripheral blood, taken on day 0 of AZD1222 vaccination. The source of these receptors is an adult in good health. CDR3s include the opening cysteine and the closing phenylalanine or tryptophan. Each record gives: D gene, V gene, J gene, clone size, CDR3 protein, CDR3 DNA. A D gene is named only where the DNA matches it firmly. Not every row has a clone size; where given, it reads once, few, many or a size class.

TRBD2,TRBV28,TRBJ2-1,NA,CASSWSGGAVYNEQFF,TGTGCCAGCAGTTGGAGCGGGGGGGCCGTCTACAATGAGCAGTTCTTC
NA,TRBV7-6,TRBJ2-7,NA,CASSATLEGEQYF,TGTGCCAGCAGCGCCACCTTGGAGGGGGAGCAGTACTTC
NA,TRBV27,TRBJ1-1,NA,CASSLRETPGAEAFF,TGTGCCAGCAGTTTACGTGAGACTCCCGGGGCTGAAGCTTTCTTT
TRBD1,TRBV3-1/TRBV3-2,TRBJ1-1,NA,CASSQPGQVAEAFF,TGTGCCAGCAGCCAACCGGGACAGGTAGCTGAAGCTTTCTTT
NA,TRBV19,TRBJ2-7,NA,CASSAGEGYEQYF,TGTGCCAGTAGTGCAGGGGAGGGCTACGAGCAGTACTTC
TRBD1,TRBV5-1,TRBJ2-1,NA,CASSLPPGQISEQFF,TGCGCCAGCAGCTTGCCCCCGGGACAGATAAGTGAGCAGTTCTTC
NA,TRBV6-5,TRBJ2-2,NA,CASSQGGNTGELFF,TGTGCCAGCTCACAGGGAGGGAACACCGGGGAGCTGTTTTTT
TRBD1,TRBV5-4,TRBJ2-1,once,CASSSGTGSHNEQFF,TGTGCCAGCAGCTCGGGGACAGGGTCCCACAATGAGCAGTTCTTC
TRBD2,TRBV7-9,TRBJ2-3,NA,CASSWEREGSTDTQYF,TGTGCCAGCAGCTGGGAGCGGGAGGGTAGCACAGATACGCAGTATTTT
NA,TRBV28,TRBJ1-2,NA,CASWRQYGYTF,TGTGCCAGCTGGAGGCAATATGGCTACACCTTC
NA,TRBV6-2/TRBV6-3,TRBJ1-2,NA,CASSLRRFDQATF,TGTGCCAGCAGCTTGCGGCGGTTCGACCAGGCCACCTTC
NA,TRBV2,TRBJ2-7,few,CASSEGGGGHREQYF,TGTGCCAGCAGTGAGGGCGGGGGCGGACATCGCGAGCAGTACTTC
NA,TRBV18,TRBJ2-3,NA,CASSPPGSTDTQYF,TGTGCCAGCTCACCACCGGGCAGCACAGATACGCAGTATTTT
NA,TRBV7-9,TRBJ1-4,NA,CASSLVVATNEKLFF,TGTGCCAGCAGCTTAGTAGTTGCAACTAATGAAAAACTGTTTTTT
NA,TRBV7-9,TRBJ1-2,NA,CASSHPGHRNYGYTF,TGTGCCAGCAGCCACCCGGGACACCGAAACTATGGCTACACCTTC
NA,TRBV2,TRBJ1-1,NA,CASQPSYRDPEAFF,TGTGCCAGTCAGCCCTCGTATCGAGACCCTGAAGCTTTCTTT
NA,TRBV28,TRBJ1-1,NA,CATAGHLNTEAFF,TGTGCCACCGCGGGACATTTGAACACTGAAGCTTTCTTT
TRBD1,TRBV12-5,TRBJ2-2,NA,CASGLGQVDTGELFF,TGTGCTAGTGGTCTGGGACAGGTAGACACCGGGGAGCTGTTTTTT
TRBD1,TRBV7-9,TRBJ1-5,NA,CASTRVSGQGALHQPQHF,TGTGCCAGCACGCGAGTTTCGGGACAGGGGGCCCTCCATCAGCCCCAGCATTTT
NA,TRBV3-1/TRBV3-2,TRBJ1-5,NA,CASSQESGAGNQPQHF,TGTGCCAGCAGCCAAGAGTCCGGGGCTGGCAATCAGCCCCAGCATTTT
TRBD2,TRBV18,TRBJ2-3,NA,CASSPESSGRAGTDTQYF,TGTGCCAGCTCACCGGAGTCTAGCGGGAGGGCGGGCACAGATACGCAGTATTTT
TRBD1,TRBV11-2,TRBJ2-4,NA,CASSPGQGRNIQYF,TGTGCCAGCAGCCCCGGACAGGGAAGGAACATTCAGTACTTC
NA,TRBV7-2,TRBJ2-1,NA,CASSLGASPPTNEQFF,TGTGCCAGCAGCTTAGGGGCCTCTCCCCCAACGAATGAGCAGTTCTTC
NA,TRBV7-9,TRBJ1-1,NA,CASSLSQGNTEAFF,TGTGCCAGCAGCTTAAGCCAAGGGAACACTGAAGCTTTCTTT
NA,TRBV14,TRBJ2-7,few,CASSQGGRNSYEQYF,TGTGCCAGCAGCCAAGGGGGGCGGAATTCCTACGAGCAGTACTTC
NA,TRBV18,TRBJ1-6,NA,CASSTTELNSPLHF,TGTGCCAGCTCTACGACAGAGCTAAATTCACCCCTCCACTTT
TRBD2,TRBV5-1,TRBJ2-1,NA,CASSLALAGDNEQFF,TGCGCCAGCAGCTTGGCACTAGCGGGGGACAATGAGCAGTTCTTC
NA,TRBV7-9,TRBJ1-1,once,CASSLGTNTEAFF,TGTGCCAGCAGCTTAGGGACCAACACTGAAGCTTTCTTT
NA,TRBV28,TRBJ2-6,NA,CASSNSGTGANVLTF,TGTGCCAGCAGTAATTCAGGGACCGGGGCCAACGTCCTGACTTTC